The 5 T cell receptor beta chains in this list originate from one sample, sequenced in a study of blood T cell repertoires in COVID-19. Here immunoSEQ multiplex PCR was the method, and the copy in TCRdb shows in-frame clones only, minus some. Here the sample spans roughly 250,000 clones, 86% being singletons. Sample: peripheral blood. The receptor set was obtained from a man aged 35 to 55 who had recovered from COVID-19.

This chain connects TRBV19 to TRBJ2-7, with 7 nucleotides matching TRBD1. The germline V gene encodes CDR1 LNHDA and CDR2 SQIVND (reference sequence). The V segment lost 5 bases and the J segment 6 bases; nucleotides outside the gene matches: 4. This CDR3 comprises 12 residues. The CDR3 nucleotides read TGTGCCAGTAGTGAAGGGGGCGGCGAGCAGTACTTC. Amino acids: CASSEGGGEQYF. The whole variable domain, filled in from reference TRBV19 and TRBJ2-7, reads DGGITQSPKYLFRKEGQNVTLSCEQNLNHDAMYWYRQDPGQGLRLIYYSQIVNDFQKGDIAEGYSVSREKKESFPLTVTSAQKNPTAFYLCASSEGGGEQYFGPGTRLTVT.

The CDR3 DNA sequence: TGTGCCAGCAGCCCACCGGGACAGGGGGCGTTTGATACGCAGTATTTT. The encoded protein is CASSPPGQGAFDTQYF. This sequence joins TRBV3-1 (or the pseudogene TRBV3-2) and TRBJ2-3; TRBD1 agrees at 12 bases. Trimming took 4 bases from V and 6 from J; bases not matched to a gene: 8. The CDR3 sequence is 16 residues long. Per germline, CDR1 LGHDT and CDR2 YNNKEL (reference sequence).

This chain uses TRBV7-2 with TRBJ2-4; 13 nucleotides line up with TRBD2. CDR1 SGHTA and CDR2 FQGNSA come from the germline V gene. There are 18 residues in the CDR3. Losses at the gene ends were 1 base for V and 0 bases for J; bases not matched to a gene: 3. CDR3 amino acids: CASSLVLAGGGAKNIQYF. DNA of the CDR3: TGTGCCAGCAGCTTAGTACTAGCGGGAGGGGGAGCCAAAAACATTCAGTACTTC.

In DNA form, the CDR3 reads TGTGCCAGCAGCGTAGCAGGGCTTGACAACTATGGCTACACCTTC. It specifies CASSVAGLDNYGYTF. The chain combines TRBV9 with TRBJ1-2, with D possibly being TRBD1 (5 bases). Trimming stripped 0 bases from V and 2 bases from J, with 11 bases between. Germline CDR1 and CDR2: SGDLS and YYNGEE. This CDR3 contains 15 residues.

The rearrangement links TRBV5-4 to TRBJ2-3; 10 bases match TRBD1. V dropped 2 bases and J dropped 6; count of bases not matched to a gene: 3. The CDR3 extends over 14 amino acids. CDR1 and CDR2 (germline): SGHNT, YYREEE (reference sequence). Here the CDR3 reads CASSFRTGGDTQYF. The CDR3 region has the DNA TGTGCCAGCAGCTTTCGGACAGGGGGGGATACGCAGTATTTT.